The 9 T cell receptor beta chains below were found in one sample sequenced in a study of blood T cell repertoires in COVID-19. Data came from immunoSEQ multiplex PCR; TCRdb stores just in-frame clones and leaves some out. The sample has about 150,000 clones, around 90% seen once. The sequenced sample consisted of peripheral blood. These receptors all stem from a woman aged 55 to 70 with active or convalescent COVID-19.

The chain links TRBV18 to TRBJ1-3, with D perhaps matching TRBD1 (6 bases). Germline CDR1 is KGHSH and CDR2 is LQKENI. The germline V and J ends were trimmed by 1 base and 1 base, with 14 bases remaining between them. The CDR3 contains 17 residues. CDR3 nucleotide sequence: TGTGCCAGCTCACCACAGAACAGGGAGGGGTCTGGAAACACCATATATTTT. Translated: CASSPQNREGSGNTIYF.

The rearrangement links TRBV6-1 to TRBJ1-2, with a possible D match to TRBD1 (5 bases). V gave up 2 bases and J gave up 6 bases, with 19 bases separating them. The CDR3 has 16 amino acids. From germline, CDR1 is MNHNS and CDR2 SASEGT. The CDR3 loop is CASSENGEGRAHGYTF. The CDR3 region has the DNA TGTGCCAGCAGTGAAAACGGGGAGGGCAGGGCCCATGGCTACACCTTC.

The chain carries TRBV7-2 and TRBJ1-2, with D tentatively TRBD1 (6 bases). The length of the CDR3 is 15 residues. CDR1 SGHTA and CDR2 FQGNSA come from the germline V gene. Trimming removed 1 base from V and 4 bases from J, with 13 bases in between. This CDR3 is CASSLDWTALYGYTF. As DNA, the CDR3 is TGTGCCAGCAGCTTAGATTGGACAGCTCTCTATGGCTACACCTTC.

The rearrangement joins TRBV5-8 to TRBJ2-3; 8 bases align to TRBD2. Germline-derived CDR1 and CDR2 are SGHTS and YDEGEE. V trimming: 5 bases; J trimming: 0 bases; junction bases outside the gene matches: 5. The CDR3 has 15 amino acids. This CDR3 is CASRWGGGSTDTQYF. CDR3 nucleotides: TGTGCCAGCAGGTGGGGCGGGGGGAGCACAGATACGCAGTATTTT.

This chain connects TRBV7-9 to TRBJ2-3; the match to TRBD2 covers 9 bases. CDR1 and CDR2 from the germline V gene are SEHNR and FQNEAQ (reference sequence). Trimming removed 1 base from V and 2 bases from J; junction bases left unmatched: 4. The CDR3 contains 16 residues. The CDR3 spells CASSLVAGGFTDTQYF. In nucleotides, the CDR3 is TGTGCCAGCAGCTTAGTTGCGGGGGGGTTCACAGATACGCAGTATTTT.

The chain employs TRBV3-1 (or the pseudogene TRBV3-2) and TRBJ2-2; 7 bases are shared with TRBD2. With 1 base clipped from V and 5 bases from J, the junction kept 7 bases outside the gene matches. Germline loops: CDR1 LGHDT, CDR2 YNNKEL (reference sequence). This CDR3 has 16 amino acids. The CDR3 protein is CASSQAPSGVTGELFF. The CDR3, as DNA: TGTGCCAGCAGCCAAGCGCCTAGCGGAGTAACCGGGGAGCTGTTTTTT.

The chain employs TRBV11-3 and TRBJ2-3; D is possibly TRBD2 (6 bases). Germline V CDR1 and CDR2: SGHNT, YENEEA. CDR3 length: 15 residues. The V gene lost 3 bases and the J gene lost 2 bases, with 12 bases spanning the gap. The CDR3 nucleotides are TGTGCCAGCAGCTTGATGGCGGGGTACACAGATACGCAGTATTTT. Its protein product is CASSLMAGYTDTQYF.

V gene TRBV3-1 (or the pseudogene TRBV3-2) combines with J gene TRBJ1-1; no clear D gene. The germline V gene has CDR1 LGHDT and CDR2 YNNKEL (reference sequence). This CDR3 has 12 residues. V shed 2 bases and J shed 7 bases, with 8 bases lying between them. DNA for the CDR3: TGTGCCAGCAGCCAAATACCGGGTGAAGCTTTCTTT. Encoded protein: CASSQIPGEAFF.

CDR3 DNA: TGTGCCAGCTCACCACCTCGTACAAGGAGGTCCGGCGAGCAGTACTTC. It codes for CASSPPRTRRSGEQYF. J is TRBJ2-7 and V is TRBV18; D might be TRBD2 (5 bases). The germline gives CDR1 KGHSH, CDR2 LQKENI. This CDR3 is built from 16 residues. V lost 0 bases, J lost 6 bases, and 18 bases lay in between.